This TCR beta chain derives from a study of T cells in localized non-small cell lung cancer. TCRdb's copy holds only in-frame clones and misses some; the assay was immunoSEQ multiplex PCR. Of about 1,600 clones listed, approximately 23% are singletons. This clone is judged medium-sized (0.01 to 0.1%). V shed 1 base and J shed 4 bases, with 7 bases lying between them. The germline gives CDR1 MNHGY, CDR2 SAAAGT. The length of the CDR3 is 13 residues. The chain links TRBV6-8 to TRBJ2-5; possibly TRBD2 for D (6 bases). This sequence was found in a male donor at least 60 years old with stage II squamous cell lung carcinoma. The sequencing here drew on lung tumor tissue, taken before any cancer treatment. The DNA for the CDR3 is TGTGCCAGCAGTTACTTGGAGGGAGAGACCCAGTACTTC. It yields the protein CASSYLEGETQYF.